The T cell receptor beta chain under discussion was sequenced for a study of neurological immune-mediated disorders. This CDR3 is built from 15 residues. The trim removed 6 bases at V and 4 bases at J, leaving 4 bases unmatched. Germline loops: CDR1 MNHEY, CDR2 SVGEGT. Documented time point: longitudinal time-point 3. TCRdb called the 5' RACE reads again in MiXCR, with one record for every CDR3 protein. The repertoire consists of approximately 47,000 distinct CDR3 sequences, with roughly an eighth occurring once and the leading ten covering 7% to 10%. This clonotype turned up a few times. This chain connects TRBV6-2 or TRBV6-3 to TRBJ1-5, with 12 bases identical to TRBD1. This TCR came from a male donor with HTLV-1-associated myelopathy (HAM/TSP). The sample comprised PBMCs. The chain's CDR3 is CASRRDRGPNQPQHF. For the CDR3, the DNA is TGTGCCAGCAGACGGGACAGGGGGCCTAATCAGCCCCAGCATTTT.